This is a list of T cell receptor beta chains from one sample in a study of cytomegalovirus exposure and HLA in healthy donors. Repertoires were generated with immunoSEQ multiplex PCR, while TCRdb's copy carries only in-frame clones and drops some. There are roughly 80,000 clones in the sample; around 65% occur only once, and 4.9% lies in the top ten. Sequenced material: PBMCs. These receptors came from a man aged 55 to 70 in good health and CMV-seropositive. Each CDR3 is given with its conserved first and last residue. The D gene is left open where the match is weak. Part of the rows lack a size; the others show once, few, many or a class for expanded clones.

CDR3aa,CDR3nt,d_gene,len,j_gene,v_gene,abundance
CAARKNTEAFF,TGTGCCGCCAGGAAGAACACTGAAGCTTTCTTT,NA,11,TRBJ1-1,TRBV6-6,NA
CASSLLSGRAYEQYF,TGTGCCAGCAGTTTACTTAGCGGGAGGGCCTACGAGCAGTACTTC,TRBD2,15,TRBJ2-7,TRBV6-6,NA
CASSKPTSLADYEQYF,TGTGCCAGCAGTAAACCTACCTCCCTAGCGGACTACGAGCAGTACTTC,TRBD2,16,TRBJ2-7,TRBV5-8,once
CASSPRVGRGGNTIYF,TGTGCCAGCAGCCCCCGGGTGGGGAGAGGAGGAAACACCATATATTTT,NA,16,TRBJ1-3,TRBV9,few
CASSPTPAISGGIRQFF,TGTGCCAGCTCACCGACCCCCGCCATCAGCGGGGGTATAAGGCAGTTCTTC,TRBD2,17,TRBJ2-1,TRBV18,NA
CASRDRDYGSNEQFF,TGTGCCAGCAGGGACCGGGACTATGGGTCCAATGAGCAGTTCTTC,TRBD2,15,TRBJ2-1,TRBV6-5,NA
CASSPGDTAVGEQYF,TGTGCCAGCTCACCAGGGGACACCGCTGTCGGGGAGCAGTACTTC,NA,15,TRBJ2-7,TRBV18,few
CASSSSGTNTGELFF,TGTGCCAGCAGCTCTAGCGGTACGAACACCGGGGAGCTGTTTTTT,TRBD2,15,TRBJ2-2,TRBV11-3,NA
CASSSWTGEYNEQFF,TGTGCCAGCAGTTCTTGGACAGGGGAGTACAATGAGCAGTTCTTC,TRBD1,15,TRBJ2-1,TRBV6-6,NA
CASSYSRTGLQPLHF,TGTGCCAGCAGTTACTCAAGGACAGGGCTTCAACCCCTCCACTTT,TRBD1,15,TRBJ1-6,TRBV6-5,NA
CASSPRGYEQYF,TGTGCCAGCAGTCCTAGAGGTTACGAGCAGTACTTC,NA,12,TRBJ2-7,TRBV6-1,few
CASSPGGGRVQPQHF,TGTGCCAGCAGCCCCGGGGGGGGGCGCGTTCAGCCCCAGCATTTT,NA,15,TRBJ1-5,TRBV7-2,NA
CASSLAVQANEQFF,TGTGCCAGCAGCTTAGCGGTACAGGCCAATGAGCAGTTCTTC,NA,14,TRBJ2-1,TRBV7-2,NA
CASSLVLPEAFF,TGTGCCAGCAGCTTAGTACTACCTGAAGCTTTCTTT,NA,12,TRBJ1-1,TRBV7-9,NA
CASSSPLWGVDEQFF,TGTGCCAGCAGTTCCCCCTTGTGGGGGGTCGATGAGCAGTTCTTC,NA,15,TRBJ2-1,TRBV27,few
CASSVTGTGMYNEQFF,TGCGCCAGCAGCGTTACCGGGACAGGGATGTACAATGAGCAGTTCTTC,TRBD1,16,TRBJ2-1,TRBV5-1,once
CASSLVRGGTGELFF,TGTGCCAGCAGCTTAGTGCGGGGGGGCACCGGGGAGCTGTTTTTT,TRBD2,15,TRBJ2-2,TRBV7-2,NA
CATQTPDGNTIYF,TGTGCCACCCAAACTCCCGATGGAAACACCATATATTTT,NA,13,TRBJ1-3,TRBV10-3,NA
CASSQGTSGYEQYF,TGCGCCAGCAGCCAAGGGACTAGCGGCTACGAGCAGTACTTC,TRBD2,14,TRBJ2-7,TRBV4-1,NA
CASSGYRGRLETQYF,TGTGCCAGCAGCGGTTACAGGGGCCGCCTGGAGACCCAGTACTTC,TRBD1,15,TRBJ2-5,TRBV9,NA
CASSFPSGYEQYF,TGTGCCAGCAGCTTTCCTAGCGGGTACGAGCAGTACTTC,TRBD2,13,TRBJ2-7,TRBV7-9,NA
CASSLAGGHAGELFF,TGTGCCAGCAGCCTAGCGGGAGGCCACGCCGGGGAGCTGTTTTTT,TRBD2,15,TRBJ2-2,TRBV13,NA
CASSKEGGIINYEQYF,TGTGCCAGCAGCAAAGAGGGAGGGATCATAAACTACGAGCAGTACTTC,NA,16,TRBJ2-7,TRBV21-1,NA
CASSSHSLGQGRGGTEAFF,TGTGCCAGCAGTTCCCATTCCCTCGGACAGGGTCGGGGCGGCACTGAAGCTTTCTTT,TRBD1,19,TRBJ1-1,TRBV28,NA
CASSLEGQGNEKLFF,TGTGCCAGCAGCTTAGAGGGACAGGGGAATGAAAAACTGTTTTTT,TRBD1,15,TRBJ1-4,TRBV7-6,NA
CASSPRGLATNEKLFF,TGTGCCAGCAGCCCACGAGGACTGGCAACTAATGAAAAACTGTTTTTT,NA,16,TRBJ1-4,TRBV14,NA
CASSRDRGSSWDGYTF,TGCGCCAGCAGCCGGGACAGGGGGTCGTCGTGGGATGGCTACACCTTC,TRBD1,16,TRBJ1-2,TRBV5-1,once
CASSFVDTEAFF,TGTGCCAGCAGTTTCGTCGACACTGAAGCTTTCTTT,NA,12,TRBJ1-1,TRBV2,NA
CASSWSRVGYEQYF,TGTGCCAGCAGTTGGAGCAGGGTGGGTTACGAGCAGTACTTC,NA,14,TRBJ2-7,TRBV6-6,NA
CASSMSQGASEQYF,TGTGCCAGTAGTATGTCACAGGGGGCAAGCGAGCAGTACTTC,TRBD1,14,TRBJ2-7,TRBV19,NA
CASRGGSYGYTF,TGTGCCAGCAGGGGGGGGTCTTATGGCTACACCTTC,NA,12,TRBJ1-2,TRBV2,NA
CSSSADRGLGTEAFF,TGTTCCAGCAGCGCCGACAGGGGGCTTGGCACTGAAGCTTTCTTT,TRBD1,15,TRBJ1-1,TRBV7-9,NA
CASSTRGDNEQFF,TGTGCCAGTAGTACCAGGGGGGACAATGAGCAGTTCTTC,NA,13,TRBJ2-1,TRBV19,NA
CASSRDSASDTQYF,TGCGCCAGCAGTCGGGACAGTGCGTCAGATACGCAGTATTTT,TRBD1,14,TRBJ2-3,TRBV5-1,NA
CASSFLQGLNSPLHF,TGTGCCAGCAGCTTCCTACAGGGGCTTAATTCACCCCTCCACTTT,TRBD1,15,TRBJ1-6,TRBV11-2,NA
CASSLTSGVNEQFF,TGTGCCAGCAGCTTAACTAGCGGGGTCAATGAGCAGTTCTTC,TRBD2,14,TRBJ2-1,TRBV7-2,NA
CASSQGEVGGYTF,TGTGCCAGCAGCCAGGGCGAAGTCGGCGGCTACACCTTC,NA,13,TRBJ1-2,TRBV14,few
CASRRQGLPYNEQFF,TGTGCCAGCAGAAGACAGGGTCTTCCCTACAATGAGCAGTTCTTC,TRBD1,15,TRBJ2-1,TRBV6-5,few
CAIGQASNQPQHF,TGTGCCATTGGACAGGCCAGTAATCAGCCCCAGCATTTT,TRBD1,13,TRBJ1-5,TRBV2,NA
CASIGQGYEAFF,TGTGCCAGCATAGGGCAGGGATATGAAGCTTTCTTT,NA,12,TRBJ1-1,TRBV2,NA
CAISEHGGGNYNEQFF,TGTGCCATCAGTGAACACGGGGGTGGAAACTACAATGAGCAGTTCTTC,NA,16,TRBJ2-1,TRBV10-3,NA
CASSSGGGSTDTQYF,TGTGCCAGCAGCTCCGGTGGCGGTAGCACAGATACGCAGTATTTT,NA,15,TRBJ2-3,TRBV7-2,NA
CASDMIRDSRYEQYF,TGTGCCAGCGACATGATCCGGGACTCCCGTTACGAGCAGTACTTC,NA,15,TRBJ2-7,TRBV28,few
CASSLVAVGQDTQYF,TGCGCCAGCAGCTTGGTGGCCGTTGGGCAAGATACGCAGTATTTT,NA,15,TRBJ2-3,TRBV5-1,few
CASGHWAGGANYNEQFF,TGTGCCAGCGGGCACTGGGCAGGGGGCGCGAATTACAATGAGCAGTTCTTC,TRBD1,17,TRBJ2-1,TRBV5-4,few
CASGRVGGFYEQYF,TGTGCCAGTGGCCGCGTCGGGGGGTTCTACGAGCAGTACTTC,TRBD2,14,TRBJ2-7,TRBV6-5,NA
CASSRGGSNYEQYF,TGTGCCAGCAGCCGGGGGGGGTCTAACTACGAGCAGTACTTC,TRBD2,14,TRBJ2-7,TRBV7-3,NA
CASSETAGGNTGELFF,TGTGCCAGCAGTGAAACAGCGGGAGGGAACACCGGGGAGCTGTTTTTT,TRBD2,16,TRBJ2-2,TRBV2,NA
CSSSLGGTAYEQYF,TGTTCCAGCAGCTTAGGGGGGACAGCCTACGAGCAGTACTTC,NA,14,TRBJ2-7,TRBV7-9,NA
CAWSVTGGDTEAFF,TGTGCCTGGAGTGTGACGGGGGGCGACACTGAAGCTTTCTTT,NA,14,TRBJ1-1,TRBV30,NA
CASNRAGGPYEQYF,TGTGCCAGCAACCGAGCAGGGGGACCCTACGAGCAGTACTTC,TRBD1,14,TRBJ2-7,TRBV9,NA
CASLGTPYGYTF,TGTGCCAGCCTCGGGACACCCTATGGCTACACCTTC,NA,12,TRBJ1-2,TRBV6-6,NA
CAGGSSGSLGAGELFF,TGTGCCGGCGGCTCTAGCGGGAGCCTTGGTGCCGGGGAGCTGTTTTTT,TRBD2,16,TRBJ2-2,TRBV30,NA
CASCRVAADINGYTF,TGTGCCAGCTGCAGGGTGGCGGCAGATATTAATGGCTACACCTTC,NA,15,TRBJ1-2,TRBV28,NA
CATLGERGRQETQYF,TGTGCCACCCTAGGGGAAAGGGGGCGCCAGGAGACCCAGTACTTC,TRBD1,15,TRBJ2-5,TRBV7-9,NA